This T cell receptor (beta chain) derives from a study of CD8+CD57+ T cells in acquired aplastic anemia. Turning to the study itself: Yields of DNA that came from sorted CD4+ and CD8+ cells averaged about 3.3 ug.

The count of this clonotype is one. V was trimmed by 4 bases and J by 2 bases, leaving 9 bases between them. The CDR3 sequence is 13 residues long. CDR1 and CDR2 from the germline V gene are SGHRS and YFSETQ. Profiles of TCR beta VDJ and CDR3 were generated from a genomic DNA template. TCRdb used MiXCR to reprocess the reads, holding one entry per CDR3 protein. The sample yields about 160,000 distinct CDR3 sequences, 71% seen once. Patients included in sequencing had previously demonstrated CD8+CD57+ cell expansion by flow cytometry. The sequence was obtained from a human donor with aplastic anemia. The chain joins TRBV5-1 to TRBJ2-5; D unresolved. Sequences were obtained from sorted CD4+, CD8+, or CD8+CD57+ T cells (not recorded which) from PBMCs. The CDR3 DNA follows: TGCGCCAGCAGCGCCCCCCATCAAGAGACCCAGTACTTC. As protein: CASSAPHQETQYF.